The clone carrying this TCR beta chain was seen a few times. MiXCR, run by TCRdb on the reads, gives a single entry per CDR3 protein. The table has around 170,000 distinct CDR3 sequences, under 20% seen once. The sample originates from a study of T cell repertoires in cytomegalovirus infection. Study-level information: Signatures in public TCR beta sequences pointed to both CMV infection and matching HLA type.

CDR3 length: 15 amino acids. Trimming cost V 7 bases and J 12 bases; bases outside gene matches: 16. The germline V gene has CDR1 SEHNR and CDR2 FQNEAQ (reference sequence). The sequence came from a human donor in good health (CMV status not recorded). Some clones in this sample may be carry-over from other donors' samples. This sequence joins TRBV7-9 and TRBJ2-1; 9 bases line up with TRBD2. Material for sequencing was CD8+ T cells from PBMCs. The CDR3 sequence: CASNPFGTSMSGQFF. As DNA, the CDR3 is TGTGCCAGCAACCCCTTCGGGACTAGCATGTCAGGGCAGTTCTTC.